Each of the 4 T cell receptor beta chains below was sequenced from the same sample in a study of T cells after yellow fever vaccination. TCRdb called the 5' RACE reads again in MiXCR, with one record for every CDR3 protein. The sample records hundreds of thousands of distinct CDR3 sequences, more than 9% being singletons. Here the sequenced sample was PBMCs, taken on the day of the first yellow fever vaccination. Every receptor here comes from a man between 18 and 35 years old who received the YFV17D yellow fever vaccine.

About this clonotype: The junction and the germline gene differ at one end; a read error may be behind it. The chain is built from TRBV4-1 and TRBJ2-3, with 8 bases fitting TRBD2. CDR1 MGHRA and CDR2 YSYEKL come from the germline V gene. This CDR3 has 17 residues. Here the CDR3 reads CDSSQDRLASSTDTQYF. DNA of the CDR3: TGCGACAGCAGCCAAGATAGACTAGCGAGTAGCACAGATACGCAGTATTTT.

This chain joins TRBV7-3 and TRBJ1-1; D possibly corresponds to TRBD1 (6 bases). Germline V lookup: CDR1 SGHTA, CDR2 FQGTGA. V was clipped by 2 bases and J by 6 bases, with 10 bases between them. The CDR3 is 13 residues long. CDR3 DNA sequence: TGTGCCAGCAGCTTAGGGGCAGGGGCTGAAGCTTTCTTT. This translates into CASSLGAGAEAFF.

The rearrangement uses TRBV5-1 and TRBJ2-1; 8 bases map to TRBD2. The CDR3 runs to 15 residues. J gave up 5 bases and V 2 bases, and 6 bases lay outside the gene matches. Looked up from germline, CDR1 is SGHRS and CDR2 is YFSETQ. DNA for the CDR3: TGCGCCAGCAGCTTTTTTAGCGGGGAAAACAATGAGCAGTTCTTC. It specifies CASSFFSGENNEQFF.

This clonotype was recorded at least ten times. The chain has TRBV7-2 and TRBJ1-1; tentatively, D is TRBD1 (6 bases). This CDR3 is built from 12 residues. Per the germline V gene, CDR1 is SGHTA and CDR2 is FQGNSA. Trimming took 5 bases from V and 8 from J, leaving 12 bases between them. CDR3 protein: CASSQHRAEAFF. For the CDR3, the DNA is TGTGCCAGCAGCCAACACAGGGCAGAAGCTTTCTTT.